This TCR beta chain was identified in a study of tumour-infiltrating T cells in Burkitt lymphoma. Background on the study: Repertoire clonality predicted overall and progression-free survival.

About this clone: No antigen is known for it.

Overall study findings and caveats: Many Burkitt lymphoma patients shared several public clonotypes.

In germline, CDR1 is LGHNA, CDR2 YNFKEQ. This CDR3 region has 20 residues. V lost 0 bases to trimming and J lost 3 bases; unmatched junction nucleotides: 18. Repertoires were generated with immunoSEQ multiplex PCR, while TCRdb's copy carries only in-frame clones and drops some. The data show more than 45,000 clones, with around 31% seen just once and 2.9% held by the top ten. Sequenced material: tumor tissue. The TCR comes from a human donor with Burkitt lymphoma. The chain employs TRBV4-2 and TRBJ2-3; 7 nucleotides align to TRBD2. Here the CDR3 DNA reads TGTGCCAGCAGCCAAGATACCCCCCGACTAGCATCCCTGGTGACAGATACGCAGTATTTT. Protein: CASSQDTPRLASLVTDTQYF.